Sequencing of this T cell receptor (beta chain) was carried out in a study of blood T cell repertoires in COVID-19. Background on the study: Spain, Italy and the United States supplied samples that represented acute and convalescent COVID-19. In each case, the material was cDNA or gDNA derived from T cells, B-cell-depleted T cells, or PBMCs.

As processed by the authors: Counts of nucleated cells, estimated from reference gene primer amplification, were obtained. Clones were sequenced by immunoSEQ multiplex PCR, and TCRdb holds only the in-frame ones, with some missing. D and trimming come from the DNA, and the V and J calls and clone size come from that table. The sample lists just under 80,000 clones; roughly 80% were seen once. With 3 bases removed from V and 10 bases from J, the gap between germline ends came to 7 bases. CDR3 length: 12 residues. The V call is TRBV12-3 or TRBV12-4, the J call TRBJ1-6; perhaps TRBD1 as D (5 bases). Sequencing input: peripheral blood. This receptor was taken from a woman in her 70s with acute or convalescent COVID-19. CDR3 DNA sequence: TGTGCCAGCAGTTTCGGGGGATCACCCCTCCACTTT. As protein: CASSFGGSPLHF.